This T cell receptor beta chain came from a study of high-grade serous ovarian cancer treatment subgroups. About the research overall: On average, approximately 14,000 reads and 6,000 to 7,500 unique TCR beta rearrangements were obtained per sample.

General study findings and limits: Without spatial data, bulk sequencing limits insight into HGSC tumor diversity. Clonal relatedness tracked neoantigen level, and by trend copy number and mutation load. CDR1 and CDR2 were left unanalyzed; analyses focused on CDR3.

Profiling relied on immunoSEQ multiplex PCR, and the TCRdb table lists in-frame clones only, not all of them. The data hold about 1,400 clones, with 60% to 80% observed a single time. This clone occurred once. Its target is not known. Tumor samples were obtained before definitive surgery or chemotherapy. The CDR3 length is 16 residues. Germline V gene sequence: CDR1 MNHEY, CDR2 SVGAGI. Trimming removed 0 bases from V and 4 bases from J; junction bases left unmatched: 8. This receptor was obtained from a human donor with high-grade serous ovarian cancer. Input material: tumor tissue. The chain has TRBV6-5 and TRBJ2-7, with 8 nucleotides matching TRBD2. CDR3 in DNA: TGTGCCAGCAGTTACTCCCACGGGGGGGCAGGGTACGAGCAGTACTTC. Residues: CASSYSHGGAGYEQYF.